These 3 T cell receptor beta chains were sequenced from one sample in a study of a mutant IDH1 vaccine in newly diagnosed glioma. Their antigens remain unidentified. Clones were sequenced by immunoSEQ multiplex PCR, and TCRdb holds only the in-frame ones, with some missing. This sample carries 25,000 to 30,000 clones, roughly 87% of them seen once, and the ten largest clones take roughly 3.5%. Time point described: week 5, during vaccination. Doses of 300 ug of mutant IDH1 20-mer peptide were given with topical imiquimod. The source material was peripheral blood mononuclear cells (PBMCs), sampled from a glioma patient whose treatment included an IDH1 peptide vaccine. These receptors were obtained from a woman in her 40s with glioma. Some clones in this sample may be carry-over from other donors' samples.

The chain carries TRBV7-3 and TRBJ2-5; D unclear. The CDR3 has 13 residues. Per the germline V gene, CDR1 is SGHTA and CDR2 is FQGTGA. Trimming removed 2 bases from V and 3 bases from J, with 7 bases in between. CDR3 region: CASSLRQEETQYF. DNA of the CDR3: TGTGCCAGCAGCTTACGGCAAGAAGAGACCCAGTACTTC.

The chain has TRBV7-6 and TRBJ2-5; TRBD1 aligns across 7 bases. The CDR3 is 13 amino acids. The germline V gene has CDR1 SGHVS and CDR2 FNYEAQ. The J segment lost 3 bases and the V segment lost 5 bases, leaving 3 bases of the junction unmatched. The CDR3 region is CASSPTGEETQYF. As DNA, the CDR3 is TGTGCCAGCAGCCCTACAGGGGAAGAGACCCAGTACTTC.

This chain's CDR3 is CASSRRVEAFF. For the CDR3, the DNA is TGTGCCAGCAGCCGGAGGGTAGAAGCTTTCTTT. V gene TRBV13 combines with J gene TRBJ1-1, with unresolved D. Germline loops: CDR1 PRHDT, CDR2 FYEKMQ (reference sequence). V was trimmed by 5 bases and J by 8 bases, leaving 9 bases between them. The CDR3 spans 11 residues. The variable domain in full, with the rest retrieved from reference TRBV13 and TRBJ1-1, is AAGVIQSPRHLIKEKRETATLKCYPIPRHDTVYWYQQGPGQDPQFLISFYEKMQSDKGSIPDRFSAQQFSDYHSELNMSSLELGDSALYFCASSRRVEAFFGQGTRLTVV.